This TCR beta chain was identified in a study of T cell changes during pregnancy in multiple sclerosis (dated by TCRdb to the late 2010s). Context from the whole study: The study looked at changes in the T cell repertoire across pregnancy in women with multiple sclerosis.

Comment on this clone: Its antigen is not yet known. Base-call qualities are not available, and no considerably larger clone is one nucleotide away.

The method behind the library was the immunoSEQ multiplex PCR assay. Imported from immuneACCESS, the table was reduced by TCRdb to in-frame sequences with V and J called. These copies leave out some clones; in studies compared against another copy, an unresolved V gene accounts for under half, and the cause of the remainder is not known. In this sample the table shows tens of thousands of clones, about 91% of which occur a single time. In total, the top ten clones hold around 11% of the sample. Inclusive of the bounding cysteine and phenylalanine, the CDR3 is 15 residues long. The retained sequence is limited to the CDR3, 45 bases, with the frame set at the first base. Trimming removed 4 bases from V and 5 bases from J; the gene matches leave 5 bases unexplained. The germline V gene (reference sequence) sets CDR1 to MNHEY and CDR2 to SMNVEV.

This chain joins TRBV27 to TRBJ2-3; 11 nucleotides in the junction match TRBD2. Material: CD8+ T cells from peripheral blood mononuclear cells, obtained in the third trimester of pregnancy. The clonotype originates from a female donor with multiple sclerosis, enrolled in a pregnancy study. Here is the DNA: TGTGCCAGCAGTTATAGCGGGGGGGCTTTAGATACGCAGTATTTT. It codes for CASSYSGGALDTQYF.